These 32 T cell receptor beta chains were all obtained from the same sample, sequenced in a study of cytotoxic CD8 clonotypes in ibrutinib-treated CLL. Using immunoSEQ multiplex PCR, the repertoire was profiled, and TCRdb retains in-frame clones only, with some absent. There are approximately 170,000 clones in the sample; about 88% occur only once, and around 3.1% lies in the top ten. Material: PBMCs, obtained at disease progression, from a patient treated with ibrutinib. The receptors were sampled from a human donor with chronic lymphocytic leukemia.

J is TRBJ2-2 and V is TRBV27, with 7 positions matching TRBD1. Trimming cost V 8 bases and J 4 bases; bases outside gene matches: 16. The CDR3 contains 17 residues. Germline V gene sequence: CDR1 MNHEY, CDR2 SMNVEV (reference sequence). The CDR3, as DNA: TGTGCCAGCTCTCGAACATCCGGGACAGTTGGCACCGGGGAGCTGTTTTTT. Protein product: CASSRTSGTVGTGELFF.

The chain employs TRBV5-1 and TRBJ2-5; D is uncertain. Germline V gene sequence: CDR1 SGHRS, CDR2 YFSETQ. Trimming cost V 0 bases and J 2 bases, with 8 bases left between them. CDR3 size: 14 residues. The CDR3 loop is CASSLVMGQETQYF. Written as DNA, the CDR3 is TGCGCCAGCAGCTTGGTCATGGGGCAAGAGACCCAGTACTTC.

The genes are TRBV6-6 and TRBJ2-7; tentatively, D is TRBD2 (6 bases). CDR3 length equals 12 residues. The germline CDR1 and CDR2 sequences are MNHNY and SVGAGI (reference sequence). V was clipped by 6 bases and J by 7 bases, with 13 bases between them. CDR3 sequence reads: CASSPPRGEQYF. DNA of the CDR3: TGTGCCAGCAGCCCCCCCCGGGGGGAGCAGTACTTC.

The V call is TRBV13, the J call TRBJ2-6; 13 nucleotides match TRBD2. From germline, CDR1 is PRHDT and CDR2 FYEKMQ (reference sequence). The length of the CDR3 is 20 residues. J was trimmed by 1 base and V by 5 bases; bases with no gene match: 11. CDR3 nucleotide sequence: TGTGCCAGCAGCGCGAGCTGGGGACTAGCGGGGTTATCTGGGGCCAACGTCCTGACTTTC. Its translation is CASSASWGLAGLSGANVLTF.

The chain joins TRBV5-6 to TRBJ1-2, with 10 bases identical to TRBD1. The CDR3 length is 14 residues. CDR1 and CDR2 from the germline V gene are SGHDT and YYEEEE. J gave up 6 bases and V 2 bases, and 4 bases lay outside the gene matches. CDR3 nucleotide sequence: TGTGCCAGCAGCTTAGGGGGGACAGGGGATGGCTACACCTTC. Residues: CASSLGGTGDGYTF.

CDR3: CASSARVGGTGELFF. Written as DNA, the CDR3 is TGTGCCAGCAGCGCCAGGGTGGGAGGCACCGGGGAGCTGTTTTTT. The chain employs TRBV7-6 and TRBJ2-2, with a weak D call TRBD2 (6 bases). Germline CDR1 reads SGHVS; CDR2 reads FNYEAQ. CDR3 length: 15 amino acids. V lost 5 bases and J 4 bases, leaving 14 bases between the germline ends.

The genes are TRBV30 and TRBJ1-6, with 12 bases matching TRBD1. The V gene end was trimmed by 3 bases and the J gene end by 7 bases; junction bases not matched to a gene: 7. This CDR3 is built from 16 residues. The V gene's germline CDR1 is GTSNPN and CDR2 SVGIG (reference sequence). The CDR3, as DNA: TGTGCCTGGAGGGGACAGGGGGCTGTCGGGAATTCACCCCTCCACTTT. Translation: CAWRGQGAVGNSPLHF.

The chain's CDR3 is CAWSVIGRFSKEGYNEQFF. The CDR3 bases are TGTGCCTGGAGTGTAATCGGGAGGTTCTCGAAGGAGGGATACAATGAGCAGTTCTTC. This chain joins TRBV30 and TRBJ2-1; 7 bases fit TRBD2. The germline V gene has CDR1 GTSNPN and CDR2 SVGIG (reference sequence). The CDR3 consists of 19 residues. J gave up 4 bases and V 0 bases, and 18 bases lay outside the gene matches.

The chain employs TRBV11-3 and TRBJ1-3, with D uncertain. The length of the CDR3 is 14 residues. With 5 bases removed from V and 7 bases from J, the gap between germline ends came to 15 bases. Germline lookup yields CDR1 SGHNT and CDR2 YENEEA. The CDR3 protein is CASSRAPLGNTIYF. CDR3 sequence (DNA): TGTGCCAGCAGCCGGGCTCCTCTCGGGAACACCATATATTTT.

The rearrangement links TRBV5-6 to TRBJ2-7; a weak D match, TRBD2 (5 bases). This CDR3 has 14 amino acids. With 4 bases removed from V and 2 bases from J, the gap between germline ends came to 13 bases. Germline V gene sequence: CDR1 SGHDT, CDR2 YYEEEE. This CDR3 reads CASSPVEATYEQYF. The CDR3 DNA reads TGTGCCAGCAGCCCCGTGGAGGCCACCTACGAGCAGTACTTC. The variable domain in full, completed from reference TRBV5-6 and TRBJ2-7, reads DAGVTQSPTHLIKTRGQQVTLRCSPKSGHDTVSWYQQALGQGPQFIFQYYEEEERQRGNFPDRFSGHQFPNYSSELNVNALLLGDSALYLCASSPVEATYEQYFGPGTRLTVT.

This clone was found once. The chain carries TRBV4-3 and TRBJ1-5; 7 bases map to TRBD1. The CDR3 consists of 19 residues. Germline lookup yields CDR1 LGHNA and CDR2 YSLEER. V lost 0 bases and J lost 2; bases outside the gene matches: 13. CDR3 protein: CASSQDLRTGSRGNQPQHF. The CDR3 region has the DNA TGCGCCAGCAGCCAAGATCTGAGGACAGGCTCACGGGGCAATCAGCCCCAGCATTTT.

V and J are TRBV5-1 and TRBJ2-3; no definite D call. Trimming shortened V by 2 bases and J by 2 bases, and 15 bases separated the two germline ends. The CDR3 extends over 16 amino acids. From germline, CDR1 is SGHRS and CDR2 YFSETQ. CDR3 coding DNA: TGCGCCAGCAGCTTACCATTTAGGGCAGCCACAGATACGCAGTATTTT. Protein sequence: CASSLPFRAATDTQYF.

J is TRBJ2-1 and V is TRBV21-1; TRBD1, the table's D call, lacks a check against the DNA. TRBV21-1 is termed a pseudogene. The CDR3 spans 17 residues. The chain's CDR3 is CASSRTSTDRGVCEQFF. The CDR3 DNA reads TGTGCCAGCAGCCGGACCTCAACGGACAGGGGGGTGTGTGAGCAGTTCTTC.

Here the CDR3 reads CASSLVRGLSADTQYF. The CDR3 coding sequence is TGTGCCAGCAGCTTAGTACGGGGTTTATCCGCAGATACGCAGTATTTT. The chain links TRBV7-8 to TRBJ2-3; D may be TRBD2 (5 bases). V gave up 1 base and J gave up 4 bases, with 15 bases separating them. The CDR3 is 16 residues long. In germline, CDR1 is SGHVS, CDR2 FQNEAQ. The full variable domain, rest sourced from reference TRBV7-8 and TRBJ2-3, is GAGVSQSPRYKVAKRGQDVALRCDPISGHVSLFWYQQALGQGPEFLTYFQNEAQLDKSGLPSDRFFAERPEGSVSTLKIQRTQQEDSAVYLCASSLVRGLSADTQYFGPGTRLTVL.

CDR3 coding DNA: TGTGCCAGCAAAACAGGGGGCGGCGAGCAGTACTTC. It codes for CASKTGGGEQYF. J is TRBJ2-7 and V is TRBV6-5, with 9 positions matching TRBD1. The CDR3 runs 12 residues. V trimming: 7 bases; J trimming: 6 bases; junction bases outside the gene matches: 4. The germline V gene encodes CDR1 MNHEY and CDR2 SVGAGI.

This chain joins TRBV10-3 and TRBJ1-1; no reliable D call. V lost 3 bases to trimming and J lost 1 base, with 3 bases between them. The V gene's germline CDR1 is ENHRY and CDR2 SYGVKD. The CDR3 covers 12 residues. The CDR3 loop is CAISDENTEAFF. The CDR3, as DNA: TGTGCCATCAGTGATGAGAACACTGAAGCTTTCTTT.

V and J are TRBV18 and TRBJ2-6; D is possibly TRBD2 (5 bases). Trimming took 8 bases from V and 0 from J, leaving 11 bases between them. Germline CDR1 and CDR2: KGHSH and LQKENI. This CDR3 is 15 amino acids long. CDR3 sequence (DNA): TGTGCCAGCACTACCGGACTCTCTGGGGCCAACGTCCTGACTTTC. This translates into CASTTGLSGANVLTF. The entire variable domain, with the rest obtained from reference TRBV18 and TRBJ2-6, is as follows: NAGVMQNPRHLVRRRGQEARLRCSPMKGHSHVYWYRQLPEEGLKFMVYLQKENIIDESGMPKERFSAEFPKEGPSILRIQQVVRGDSAAYFCASTTGLSGANVLTFGAGSRLTVL.

This clone occurred once. The V gene is TRBV2, the J gene TRBJ1-1; D gene unclear. The V end lost 7 bases, the J end lost 1 base, and 10 bases lay between the germline ends. CDR1 SNHLY and CDR2 FYNNEI come from the germline V gene. The length of the CDR3 is 13 residues. The CDR3 spells CASNKGWNTEAFF. In DNA form, the CDR3 reads TGTGCCAGCAACAAAGGGTGGAACACTGAAGCTTTCTTT.

As to this clone: Germline is not matched at one junction end, which may reflect a read error. The rearrangement uses TRBV7-7 and TRBJ1-1, with D tentatively TRBD1 (5 bases). The germline V gene encodes CDR1 SSHAT and CDR2 FNYEAQ (reference sequence). The CDR3 covers 16 residues. The CDR3: CASSLGAGLMNTEAFF. CDR3 in DNA: TGTGCTAGCAGCTTAGGGGCAGGATTAATGAACACTGAAGCTTTCTTT.

V and J are TRBV11-3 and TRBJ2-3, with D tentatively TRBD1 or TRBD2 (5 bases each). Deletions cut 5 bases from V and 3 bases from J, with 21 bases between. Germline CDR1 and CDR2: SGHNT and YENEEA. The CDR3 has 17 residues. DNA of the CDR3: TGTGCCAGCAGCCAAGGGGAAGCGGTATGGGGGACAGATACGCAGTATTTT. Residues: CASSQGEAVWGTDTQYF.

The rearrangement links TRBV7-3 to TRBJ2-1; D might be TRBD1 (6 bases). Between the trimmed V and J ends, which lost 0 bases and 0 bases, there was a span of 15 bases. Germline V CDR1 and CDR2: SGHTA, FQGTGA. The CDR3 totals 18 residues. CDR3 region: CASSLTPDRRSSYNEQFF. The DNA of the CDR3 is TGTGCCAGCAGCTTAACCCCTGACAGGCGCAGCTCCTACAATGAGCAGTTCTTC.

This clone showed up just once. This chain links TRBV7-9 with TRBJ2-7; either TRBD1 or TRBD2 may supply D (6 bases each). Germline V gene data show CDR1 as SEHNR and CDR2 as FQNEAQ (reference sequence). Trimming stripped 8 bases from V and 3 bases from J, with 8 bases between. This CDR3 spans 11 amino acids. CDR3 loop: CASGGHYEQYF. As DNA, the CDR3 is TGTGCCAGCGGGGGGCACTACGAGCAGTACTTC.

The chain employs TRBV28 and TRBJ2-5, with D tentatively TRBD2 (6 bases). CDR3 size: 15 residues. V lost 7 bases, J lost 5 bases, and 20 bases lay in between. Germline V lookup: CDR1 MDHEN, CDR2 SYDVKM. The CDR3 region is CASNLPDGGKETQYF. CDR3 nucleotides: TGTGCCAGCAACCTTCCAGACGGGGGAAAGGAGACCCAGTACTTC.

This clone occurred a few times. This chain joins TRBV5-4 and TRBJ1-3, with 7 bases lining up with TRBD1. Germline V lookup: CDR1 SGHNT, CDR2 YYREEE (reference sequence). V dropped 1 base and J dropped 4; count of bases not matched to a gene: 5. The CDR3 extends over 15 amino acids. In DNA form, the CDR3 reads TGTGCCAGCAGCTTGCCACAGGGGAGGGGAAACACCATATATTTT. Protein sequence: CASSLPQGRGNTIYF.

V gene TRBV21-1 combines with J gene TRBJ2-3; TRBD1 reflects the table's D call only, with no check against the DNA. TRBV21-1 is a listed pseudogene. This CDR3 is 15 amino acids long. In nucleotides, the CDR3 is TGTGCCAGCAGCAAAGGAACAGACCTAACAGATACGCAGTATTTT. Translating gives CASSKGTDLTDTQYF.

This clone turned up a few times. J is TRBJ1-2 and V is TRBV7-9, with D unresolved. The germline CDR1 and CDR2 sequences are SEHNR and FQNEAQ (reference sequence). Between the trimmed V and J ends, which lost 2 bases and 6 bases, there was a span of 10 bases. The CDR3 totals 13 residues. CDR3 sequence: CASSLQTADGYTF. The CDR3 coding sequence is TGTGCCAGCAGCTTACAAACGGCGGATGGCTACACCTTC.

The chain is built from TRBV11-2 and TRBJ2-4; D remains unclear. Trimming removed 0 bases from V and 0 bases from J, with 6 bases in between. CDR1 SGHAT and CDR2 FQNNGV come from the germline V gene. The CDR3 length is 15 residues. Here the CDR3 DNA reads TGTGCCAGCAGCTTAGATCTGCGAGCCAAAAACATTCAGTACTTC. This encodes CASSLDLRAKNIQYF.

This sequence joins TRBV27 and TRBJ1-2; D might be TRBD1 (6 bases). The V gene lost 8 bases and the J gene lost 4 bases, with 14 bases spanning the gap. CDR1 is MNHEY, CDR2 SMNVEV, per germline (reference sequence). The CDR3 length is 13 residues. CDR3 in DNA: TGTGCCAGCTCCCTCGCCAGGGGCTATGGCTACACCTTC. It yields the protein CASSLARGYGYTF.

The rearrangement uses TRBV5-8 and TRBJ1-5; TRBD1 is a possible D gene (5 bases). The CDR3 sequence is 16 residues long. CDR1 and CDR2 from the germline V gene are SGHTS and YDEGEE. The V end lost 0 bases, the J end lost 2 bases, and 12 bases lay between the germline ends. The CDR3 bases are TGTGCCAGCAGCTTGGTACGGGGACCCCGCAATCAGCCCCAGCATTTT. Translating it yields CASSLVRGPRNQPQHF. The full variable domain, completed using reference TRBV5-8 and TRBJ1-5, is EAGVTQSPTHLIKTRGQQATLRCSPISGHTSVYWYQQALGLGLQFLLWYDEGEERNRGNFPPRFSGRQFPNYSSELNVNALELEDSALYLCASSLVRGPRNQPQHFGDGTRLSIL.

The rearrangement uses TRBV28 and TRBJ1-2, with TRBD1 identical over 8 bases. This CDR3 contains 18 residues. J gave up 4 bases and V 5 bases, and 18 bases lay outside the gene matches. Germline CDR1 and CDR2: MDHEN and SYDVKM. CDR3 protein: CASSPPTRQGRHLYGYTF. The CDR3 region has the DNA TGTGCCAGCAGTCCCCCGACCCGACAGGGGCGGCATCTCTATGGCTACACCTTC.

The V gene is TRBV7-2, the J gene TRBJ1-1; D gene ambiguous. Germline assignment: CDR1 SGHTA and CDR2 FQGNSA. This CDR3 spans 13 amino acids. V shed 4 bases and J shed 2 bases, with 8 bases lying between them. The CDR3 DNA sequence: TGTGCCAGCAGCTCCGGACTCAACACTGAAGCTTTCTTT. Protein sequence: CASSSGLNTEAFF.

The chain links TRBV7-6 to TRBJ2-1; TRBD1 matches 9 bases. Germline V gene sequence: CDR1 SGHVS, CDR2 FNYEAQ. With 5 bases clipped from V and 3 bases from J, the junction kept 14 bases outside the gene matches. The CDR3 spans 18 residues. CDR3 nucleotides: TGTGCCAGCAGCGCCATCGGGACAGGGTGGGTAGACTACAATGAGCAGTTCTTC. Protein product: CASSAIGTGWVDYNEQFF.